Shown below are 5 T cell receptor beta chains from a single sample sequenced in a study of T-cell memory formation after mild COVID-19. TCRdb re-called the 5' RACE reads with MiXCR, one entry per CDR3 protein. The profile shows about 170,000 distinct CDR3 sequences, around 13% of them singletons. What was sequenced was PBMCs or a T cell subset sorted from them (not recorded which). Every receptor here comes from a man aged 18-30 years who had mild COVID-19 (a few samples of this study predate the infection). Cell type and time point are not known.

This clonotype was observed a handful of times. The chain uses TRBV20-1 and TRBJ1-2; perhaps TRBD1 as D (6 bases). Germline V gives CDR1 DFQATT, CDR2 SNEGSKA (reference sequence). CDR3 length equals 14 residues. Trimming stripped 8 bases from V and 2 bases from J, with 18 bases between. This CDR3 reads CSTDVVTGNYGYTF. The CDR3 DNA reads TGCAGTACCGATGTGGTGACAGGCAACTATGGCTACACCTTC.

This clonotype was seen only a few times. V and J are TRBV12-3 or TRBV12-4 and TRBJ2-7; 10 bases match TRBD2. The CDR3 contains 16 residues. The J segment lost 1 base and the V segment lost 4 bases, leaving 7 bases of the junction unmatched. The CDR3 nucleotides are TGTGCCAGCAGTTCCCCTAGCGGGGGCTATTCCTACGAGCAGTACTTC. It codes for CASSSPSGGYSYEQYF.

In its sample, this clonotype was seen many times. V gene TRBV10-3 combines with J gene TRBJ2-7, with no clear D. CDR1 is ENHRY, CDR2 SYGVKD, per germline. The germline V and J ends were trimmed by 0 bases and 3 bases, with 12 bases remaining between them. The CDR3 is 15 amino acids. This CDR3 is CAISESFQNGYEQYV. The CDR3 coding sequence is TGTGCCATCAGTGAGTCGTTCCAAAACGGCTACGAGCAGTACGTC.

This clonotype has only a few counts. The V gene is TRBV4-3, the J gene TRBJ1-4; D possibly corresponds to TRBD1 (6 bases). V dropped 1 base and J dropped 8 bases, with 17 bases sitting between them. The germline gives CDR1 LGHNA, CDR2 YSLEER. CDR3 size: 16 residues. This chain's CDR3 is CASSQVAYRDGEKLFF. CDR3 nucleotides: TGCGCCAGCAGCCAAGTAGCGTACAGGGATGGGGAAAAACTGTTTTTT.

This clonotype appeared a few times. The chain has TRBV12-3 or TRBV12-4 and TRBJ1-1, with unresolved D. CDR3 length: 13 amino acids. The germline V and J ends were trimmed by 4 bases and 3 bases, with 9 bases remaining between them. CDR3 nucleotides: TGTGCCAGCAGTTCGGACGGATACACTGAAGCTTTCTTT. It encodes CASSSDGYTEAFF.